The next 20 T cell receptor beta chains were all read from a single sample in a study of cytomegalovirus exposure and HLA in healthy donors. Produced via immunoSEQ multiplex PCR; TCRdb's table is partial and in-frame only. Here the sample spans 220,000 or so clones, around nine tenths being singletons. The sample comprised PBMCs. These TCRs come from a woman younger than 30 in good health and CMV-seronegative.

The V gene is TRBV27, the J gene TRBJ1-1; D is unclear. The CDR3 extends over 14 amino acids. Trimming shortened V by 6 bases and J by 1 base, and 12 bases separated the two germline ends. CDR1 is MNHEY and CDR2 is SMNVEV in the germline V gene (reference sequence). The CDR3 reads CASSIGGGNTEAFF. CDR3 bases: TGTGCCAGCAGCATAGGAGGCGGGAACACTGAAGCTTTCTTT.

This clone is a singleton in its sample. This chain connects TRBV29-1 to TRBJ2-1; 9 positions match TRBD2. J lost 3 bases, V lost 5 bases, and 2 bases had no gene match. CDR1 is SQVTM, CDR2 ANQGSEA, per germline. This CDR3 is built from 13 residues. CDR3 sequence: CSVFSGSYNEQFF. The CDR3 bases are TGCAGCGTTTTTAGCGGGAGCTACAATGAGCAGTTCTTC.

The V call is TRBV10-2, the J call TRBJ1-2; 8 bases align to TRBD1. This CDR3 has 12 amino acids. V lost 11 bases to trimming and J lost 2 bases; unmatched junction nucleotides: 4. In germline, CDR1 is WSHSY, CDR2 SAAADI. CDR3 DNA: TGCGCCGCACAGGGGGAAAACTATGGCTACACCTTC. This encodes CAAQGENYGYTF.

This clone was seen only once. The rearrangement links TRBV27 to TRBJ2-1; perhaps TRBD2 as D (5 bases). Trimming took 6 bases from V and 6 from J, leaving 27 bases between them. Germline CDR1 reads MNHEY; CDR2 reads SMNVEV (reference sequence). This CDR3 is 18 amino acids long. The CDR3 region has the DNA TGTGCCAGCAGCCTCCGACGTACCACCAGCGGTAGGATCAATGAGCAGTTCTTC. It yields the protein CASSLRRTTSGRINEQFF.

The rearrangement uses TRBV28 and TRBJ1-2, with 7 bases identical to TRBD1. CDR1 MDHEN and CDR2 SYDVKM come from the germline V gene. The CDR3 is made up of 14 amino acids. Trimming at V came to 8 bases and at J to 8 bases, leaving 14 bases not matched to a gene. Here the CDR3 reads CASLPDRAHWGYTF. The CDR3 DNA reads TGTGCCAGCCTTCCTGACAGGGCCCATTGGGGCTACACCTTC.

The chain links TRBV28 to TRBJ2-1, with D possibly being TRBD2 (5 bases). This CDR3 spans 15 amino acids. V shed 7 bases and J shed 4 bases, with 17 bases lying between them. Germline CDR1 MDHEN, CDR2 SYDVKM. As DNA, the CDR3 is TGTGCCAGCACCCCCGGGATAGGACTGTACAATGAGCAGTTCTTC. The encoded protein is CASTPGIGLYNEQFF.

The chain couples TRBV11-2 to TRBJ1-5; D is unclear. Germline CDR1 SGHAT, CDR2 FQNNGV. V was cut by 1 base and J by 4 bases, with 8 bases left in between. The CDR3 totals 14 residues. This chain's CDR3 is CASSLGHSNQPQHF. Here the CDR3 DNA reads TGTGCCAGCAGCTTAGGACATTCGAATCAGCCCCAGCATTTT.

The genes are TRBV9 and TRBJ2-3; TRBD2 matches 9 bases. CDR3 length: 16 residues. V trimming: 1 base; J trimming: 2 bases; junction bases outside the gene matches: 5. The germline CDR1 and CDR2 sequences are SGDLS and YYNGEE. The CDR3 is CASSVTTSGATDTQYF. CDR3 nucleotides: TGTGCCAGCAGCGTAACGACTAGCGGAGCCACAGATACGCAGTATTTT.

The count of this clone is one. This chain links TRBV7-2 with TRBJ1-1; no clear D. The CDR3 totals 12 residues. Germline CDR1 and CDR2: SGHTA and FQGNSA. Trimming stripped 7 bases from V and 7 bases from J, with 13 bases between. The CDR3 DNA follows: TGTGCCAGCACCGAAGCGGGGATTGAAGCTTTCTTT. Encoded protein: CASTEAGIEAFF.

The V gene is TRBV6-5, the J gene TRBJ2-3; no clear D gene. The CDR3 sequence is 13 residues long. Trimming removed 6 bases at V and 1 base at J, with 8 bases between. Per germline, CDR1 MNHEY and CDR2 SVGAGI. The CDR3 reads CASSRPGTDTQYF. The CDR3, as DNA: TGTGCCAGCAGCCGCCCGGGCACAGATACGCAGTATTTT.

V gene TRBV25-1 combines with J gene TRBJ2-3; 12 bases map to TRBD2. CDR1 is MGHDK, CDR2 SYGVNS, per germline. Trimming cost V 3 bases and J 6 bases; bases outside gene matches: 7. The CDR3 has 16 amino acids. CDR3 in DNA: TGTGCCAGCAGTGACAGACTAGCGGGGGAGGGCGATACGCAGTATTTT. Its protein product is CASSDRLAGEGDTQYF.

The chain combines TRBV6-1 with TRBJ1-5; the D is unclear. Germline V gene data show CDR1 as MNHNS and CDR2 as SASEGT. The CDR3 extends over 14 amino acids. The V end was cut by 8 bases, the J end by 2 bases, with 13 bases between. The DNA of the CDR3 is TGTGCCAGCGAAACTTCGGCGGGCAATCAGCCCCAGCATTTT. This sequence encodes CASETSAGNQPQHF.

This rearrangement joins TRBV18 to TRBJ2-3; 9 positions match TRBD2. Germline CDR1 KGHSH, CDR2 LQKENI. Trimming cost V 4 bases and J 4 bases; bases outside gene matches: 12. This CDR3 is 17 amino acids long. The CDR3 sequence is CASSLNLAGELPDTQYF. For the CDR3, the DNA is TGTGCCAGCTCACTGAACTTAGCGGGAGAACTCCCAGATACGCAGTATTTT.

The V call is TRBV27, the J call TRBJ1-5; 7 bases are a match to TRBD1. This CDR3 region has 14 residues. J gave up 3 bases and V 6 bases, and 5 bases lay outside the gene matches. Germline CDR1 and CDR2: MNHEY and SMNVEV (reference sequence). Here the CDR3 DNA reads TGTGCCAGCAGCCGACAGGGTACCAATCAGCCCCAGCATTTT. Protein product: CASSRQGTNQPQHF.

V gene TRBV27 combines with J gene TRBJ2-1; 12 bases align to TRBD2. Trimming at V came to 5 bases and at J to 2 bases, leaving 10 bases not matched to a gene. Per germline, CDR1 MNHEY and CDR2 SMNVEV (reference sequence). There are 18 residues in the CDR3. CDR3 in DNA: TGTGCCAGCAGTCTACCTAGCGGGAGGGCCGGGACCTACAATGAGCAGTTCTTC. Translation gives CASSLPSGRAGTYNEQFF.

The chain is built from TRBV11-3 and TRBJ2-2, with 9 bases matching TRBD2. The CDR3 has 15 amino acids. Germline V lookup: CDR1 SGHNT, CDR2 YENEEA. After removal of 3 bases from V and 5 bases from J, the junction contained 4 bases not matched to a gene. CDR3 sequence reads: CASSFEAGGTGELFF. As DNA, the CDR3 is TGTGCCAGCAGCTTTGAAGCGGGAGGAACCGGGGAGCTGTTTTTT.

V gene TRBV15 combines with J gene TRBJ1-5, with D possibly matching TRBD1 (5 bases). Per germline, CDR1 LNHNV and CDR2 YYDKDF (reference sequence). This CDR3 has 15 amino acids. V was trimmed by 1 base and J by 5 bases, leaving 12 bases between them. This CDR3 is CATSRAGGAYQPQHF. In DNA, the CDR3 is TGTGCCACCAGCAGAGCTGGCGGGGCTTATCAGCCCCAGCATTTT.

The chain carries TRBV10-2 and TRBJ1-1; a weak D match, TRBD1 (5 bases). The CDR3 spans 12 residues. Trimming cost V 2 bases and J 5 bases, with 6 bases left between them. In germline, CDR1 is WSHSY, CDR2 SAAADI. CDR3: CASSEGGTEAFF. Here the CDR3 DNA reads TGCGCCAGCAGTGAGGGGGGGACTGAAGCTTTCTTT.

This clone appeared once. The J gene is TRBJ2-7, the V gene TRBV4-2; 8 bases are a match to TRBD2. The CDR3 covers 16 residues. V shed 1 base and J 4 bases; nucleotides not matched to a gene: 9. CDR1 is LGHNA, CDR2 YNFKEQ, per germline. The CDR3 DNA reads TGTGCCAGCAGCCAAGTTCGAGCCGGACTAGCTTACGAGCAGTACTTC. It translates to CASSQVRAGLAYEQYF.

The chain employs TRBV29-1 and TRBJ2-5, with TRBD2 matching 7 bases. This CDR3 region has 13 residues. Germline trimming cut 5 bases from V and 4 bases from J; bases unmatched to any gene: 7. Germline V gene data show CDR1 as SQVTM and CDR2 as ANQGSEA. CDR3 nucleotide sequence: TGCAGCGTTTGGACACCGGGAGGAGAGACCCAGTACTTC. Protein: CSVWTPGGETQYF.